This passage covers 26 T cell receptor beta chains from one sample sequenced in a study of Ad26.COV2.S vaccination and SARS-CoV-2 variants. Stated treatment: 15 to 20 received Ad26.COV2.S at low or high dose, single or two shots; about 5 received placebo; per-sample allocation not given. Each sample was drawn 63 days after the first injection (of vaccine or placebo). The table came from immunoSEQ multiplex PCR; TCRdb's copy has only in-frame clones and leaves some out. This sample carries approximately 340,000 clones, about 88% of them seen once, and the ten largest clones take about 3.3%. The specimen was peripheral blood, collected in a trial of Ad26.COV2.S vaccine versus placebo. The receptors stem from a person between 18 and 65 years old who received the Ad26.COV2.S COVID-19 vaccine or a placebo.

The chain recombines TRBV5-4 with TRBJ2-7; D unclear. V lost 0 bases, J lost 7 bases, and 11 bases lay in between. CDR3 length: 13 amino acids. Germline CDR1 and CDR2: SGHNT and YYREEE (reference sequence). CDR3 coding DNA: TGTGCCAGCAGCTTGGTTGGGTCCGAAGAGCAGTACTTC. This sequence encodes CASSLVGSEEQYF.

J is TRBJ2-1 and V is TRBV6-5; the match to TRBD2 covers 7 bases. The germline V gene encodes CDR1 MNHEY and CDR2 SVGAGI. The CDR3 is made up of 15 amino acids. V was pared by 0 bases and J by 6 bases, with 5 bases of the junction left unmatched. The CDR3 sequence: CASSYSWGGRNEQFF. The CDR3 coding sequence is TGTGCCAGCAGTTACTCCTGGGGGGGTCGCAATGAGCAGTTCTTC.

In its sample, this clone was seen a few times. The chain joins TRBV19 to TRBJ2-7, with 9 bases identical to TRBD1. Germline lookup yields CDR1 LNHDA and CDR2 SQIVND (reference sequence). The CDR3 has 14 residues. V gave up 7 bases and J gave up 4 bases; unmatched junction bases: 8. DNA for the CDR3: TGTGCCAGTACCCCGGGACAGGGTGGTTACGAGCAGTACTTC. The encoded protein is CASTPGQGGYEQYF.

The chain combines TRBV24-1 with TRBJ1-1; D unclear. The germline CDR1 and CDR2 sequences are KGHDR and SFDVKD. V lost 2 bases to trimming and J lost 4 bases, with 7 bases between them. The CDR3 sequence is 13 residues long. CDR3 residues: CATSDWRSTEAFF. The CDR3 nucleotides read TGTGCCACCAGTGATTGGAGGAGCACTGAAGCTTTCTTT.

This clone has just a few counts. The chain joins TRBV4-2 to TRBJ2-1; the match to TRBD1 covers 8 bases. The V segment lost 0 bases and the J segment 8 bases; nucleotides outside the gene matches: 15. CDR3 size: 18 residues. Per the germline V gene, CDR1 is LGHNA and CDR2 is YNFKEQ. The CDR3 loop is CASSQDWSRTGWHDEQFF. In DNA, the CDR3 is TGTGCCAGCAGCCAAGATTGGTCGCGGACAGGGTGGCACGATGAGCAGTTCTTC.

This chain uses TRBV11-3 with TRBJ2-7; D call uncertain. This CDR3 is built from 13 residues. The germline V gene has CDR1 SGHNT and CDR2 YENEEA. V gave up 2 bases and J gave up 3 bases, with 8 bases separating them. CDR3 coding DNA: TGTGCCAGCAGCTTAAAAGGAGACTACGAGCAGTACTTC. It is translated as CASSLKGDYEQYF.

This chain uses TRBV7-8 with TRBJ1-1; no clear D. CDR3 length: 15 amino acids. The ends were cut back, 5 bases at V and 0 bases at J, with 13 bases in the middle. Per the germline V gene, CDR1 is SGHVS and CDR2 is FQNEAQ. The CDR3 sequence: CASSVREGMNTEAFF. CDR3 DNA sequence: TGTGCCAGCAGCGTGAGAGAGGGAATGAACACTGAAGCTTTCTTT.

The V call is TRBV7-2, the J call TRBJ1-2; perhaps TRBD1 as D (5 bases). Trimming removed 2 bases from V and 3 bases from J, with 7 bases in between. This CDR3 spans 13 amino acids. Germline CDR1 and CDR2: SGHTA and FQGNSA. For the CDR3, the DNA is TGTGCCAGCAGCTTATCGGGGGACTATGGCTACACCTTC. The encoded protein is CASSLSGDYGYTF.

The rearrangement uses TRBV28 and TRBJ2-7; D gene ambiguous. Germline values: CDR1 MDHEN, CDR2 SYDVKM. CDR3 size: 10 residues. V gave up 5 bases and J gave up 3 bases, with 2 bases separating them. The CDR3 spells CASSRYEQYF. The CDR3 region has the DNA TGTGCCAGCAGTCGCTACGAGCAGTACTTC. Complete variable domain (other parts from reference TRBV28 and TRBJ2-7): DVKVTQSSRYLVKRTGEKVFLECVQDMDHENMFWYRQDPGLGLRLIYFSYDVKMKEKGDIPEGYSVSREKKERFSLILESASTNQTSMYLCASSRYEQYFGPGTRLTVT.

The chain employs TRBV9 and TRBJ1-1; tentatively, D is TRBD1 (6 bases). Trimming took 3 bases from V and 3 from J, leaving 15 bases between them. The germline V gene encodes CDR1 SGDLS and CDR2 YYNGEE. The CDR3 spans 15 residues. In DNA, the CDR3 is TGTGCCAGCAGCGCAGGTGGGGGGCACGACACTGAAGCTTTCTTT. Its translation is CASSAGGGHDTEAFF. Based on the CDR3 plus reference TRBV9 and TRBJ1-1, the full variable domain is DSGVTQTPKHLITATGQRVTLRCSPRSGDLSVYWYQQSLDQGLQFLIQYYNGEERAKGNILERFSAQQFPDLHSELNLSSLELGDSALYFCASSAGGGHDTEAFFGQGTRLTVV.

V is TRBV7-9 and J is TRBJ2-7; D might be TRBD2 (5 bases). Germline V gene sequence: CDR1 SEHNR, CDR2 FQNEAQ (reference sequence). The V gene lost 4 bases and the J gene lost 4 bases, with 17 bases spanning the gap. CDR3 length equals 15 residues. The CDR3 protein is CASSSTLVPAYEQYF. CDR3 DNA sequence: TGTGCCAGCAGCTCGACACTAGTCCCGGCGTACGAGCAGTACTTC.

The chain combines TRBV12-3 or TRBV12-4 with TRBJ2-1; weak D call: TRBD1 (6 bases). This CDR3 has 13 amino acids. The V end was cut by 2 bases, the J end by 9 bases, with 11 bases between. For the CDR3, the DNA is TGTGCCAGCAGTTTATATGGGGGCCCTGAGCAGTTCTTC. Residues: CASSLYGGPEQFF.

A few counts support this clone. The rearrangement joins TRBV27 to TRBJ2-1; TRBD2 matches 12 bases. Germline lookup yields CDR1 MNHEY and CDR2 SMNVEV (reference sequence). The CDR3 has 17 residues. V trimming: 3 bases; J trimming: 4 bases; junction bases outside the gene matches: 7. CDR3 sequence (DNA): TGTGCCAGCAGTTTTGGGCCTAGCGGGGGGGTATACAATGAGCAGTTCTTC. Translating it yields CASSFGPSGGVYNEQFF.

CDR3 sequence (DNA): TGTGCCAGCCTTGAGGGGGTCCAGGGCGACACTGAAGCTTTCTTT. This encodes CASLEGVQGDTEAFF. The V gene is TRBV11-2, the J gene TRBJ1-1; maybe TRBD1 (6 bases). V was clipped by 8 bases and J by 3 bases, with 19 bases between them. Germline CDR1 reads SGHAT; CDR2 reads FQNNGV. The CDR3 is made up of 15 amino acids.

The chain recombines TRBV6-5 with TRBJ1-6; D uncertain. Germline-derived CDR1 and CDR2 are MNHEY and SVGAGI. This CDR3 contains 15 residues. V was cut by 0 bases and J by 5 bases, with 8 bases left in between. CDR3 region: CASSYSPADNSPLHF. CDR3 bases: TGTGCCAGCAGTTACTCCCCTGCGGATAATTCACCCCTCCACTTT.

The gene calls are TRBV12-3 or TRBV12-4 and TRBJ2-1; no clear D. The germline V and J ends were trimmed by 5 bases and 0 bases, with 2 bases remaining between them. There are 12 residues in the CDR3. CDR3 in amino acids: CASSRSYNEQFF. CDR3 sequence (DNA): TGTGCCAGCAGTCGCTCCTACAATGAGCAGTTCTTC.

The chain is built from TRBV6-6 and TRBJ2-7; TRBD1 matches 8 bases. The CDR3 has 14 residues. Trimming took 6 bases from V and 6 from J; bases not matched to a gene: 10. Germline V CDR1 and CDR2: MNHNY, SVGAGI (reference sequence). CDR3 in DNA: TGTGCCAGCAGCCGAGGACAGGGAATTCGCGAGCAGTACTTC. Amino acids: CASSRGQGIREQYF.

This clone showed up just once. The chain joins TRBV4-1 to TRBJ2-7; unclear D gene. The ends were cut back, 0 bases at V and 2 bases at J, with 8 bases in the middle. The CDR3 extends over 14 amino acids. The germline gives CDR1 MGHRA, CDR2 YSYEKL. CDR3 coding DNA: TGCGCCAGCAGCCAAGATCTGAGGACCTACGAGCAGTACTTC. Its translation: CASSQDLRTYEQYF.

The chain carries TRBV7-2 and TRBJ2-7; TRBD1 agrees at 12 bases. The ends lost 4 bases at V and 4 bases at J; junction bases unmatched: 5. This CDR3 comprises 15 residues. Germline CDR1 SGHTA, CDR2 FQGNSA. This chain's CDR3 is CASSSVGQGAYEQYF. The CDR3 region has the DNA TGTGCCAGCAGCTCCGTGGGACAGGGGGCTTACGAGCAGTACTTC.

This clone showed up just a few times. The CDR3 here is CASSHFYGGKYEQYF. DNA for the CDR3: TGTGCCAGCAGCCACTTTTATGGGGGGAAATACGAGCAGTACTTC. The V gene is TRBV5-4, the J gene TRBJ2-7; D is possibly TRBD2 (6 bases). Trimming removed 4 bases from V and 4 bases from J, with 18 bases in between. Germline lookup yields CDR1 SGHNT and CDR2 YYREEE (reference sequence). The CDR3 has 15 amino acids.

This clone is a singleton in its sample. V is TRBV10-3 and J is TRBJ1-2; 12 positions match TRBD1. V was clipped by 10 bases and J by 1 base; unmatched bases: 4. Germline values: CDR1 ENHRY, CDR2 SYGVKD. The CDR3 has 14 amino acids. The CDR3 protein is CASGTGGLNYGYTF. Written as DNA, the CDR3 is TGTGCCAGCGGGACAGGGGGCCTTAACTATGGCTACACCTTC.

This clone showed up just once. V and J are TRBV27 and TRBJ1-2; D not resolved. Germline V gene lookup returns CDR1 MNHEY and CDR2 SMNVEV (reference sequence). Trimming stripped 0 bases from V and 2 bases from J, with 7 bases between. The CDR3 runs to 14 residues. The CDR3 DNA is TGTGCCAGCAGTTTATCCTATCCCAACTATGGCTACACCTTC. Its protein product is CASSLSYPNYGYTF.

The V call is TRBV5-6, the J call TRBJ2-7; the match to TRBD1 covers 7 bases. The CDR3 contains 14 residues. CDR1 and CDR2 from the germline V gene are SGHDT and YYEEEE. The V gene end was trimmed by 5 bases and the J gene end by 2 bases; junction bases not matched to a gene: 7. The CDR3 sequence: CASRRTGDTYEQYF. Here the CDR3 DNA reads TGTGCCAGCAGGCGTACAGGGGATACCTACGAGCAGTACTTC.

The chain carries TRBV25-1 and TRBJ1-1; a possible D gene is TRBD1 (6 bases). V was cut by 3 bases and J by 6 bases, with 11 bases left in between. Looked up from germline, CDR1 is MGHDK and CDR2 is SYGVNS. The CDR3 contains 13 residues. The CDR3 DNA reads TGTGCCAGCAGTGATTGGGGGGCGGCTGAAGCTTTCTTT. It codes for CASSDWGAAEAFF.

V is TRBV3-1 (or the pseudogene TRBV3-2) and J is TRBJ2-3; 11 bases are shared with TRBD2. The ends lost 4 bases at V and 0 bases at J; junction bases unmatched: 3. The germline CDR1 and CDR2 sequences are LGHDT and YNNKEL (reference sequence). CDR3 length: 16 residues. The CDR3 bases are TGTGCCAGCAGCCGTCGGACTAGCGGGAGCACAGATACGCAGTATTTT. It translates to CASSRRTSGSTDTQYF.

V and J are TRBV12-5 and TRBJ2-7; 10 nucleotides align to TRBD1. The V gene end was trimmed by 5 bases and the J gene end by 3 bases; junction bases not matched to a gene: 4. The germline gives CDR1 LGHNT, CDR2 FRNRAP. The CDR3 length is 14 residues. The CDR3 loop is CASGDGQGVYEQYF. The CDR3 DNA is TGTGCTAGTGGTGATGGACAGGGGGTCTACGAGCAGTACTTC.